This TCR beta chain was recorded in a study of control samples from healthy donors and cancer patients. Measured with immunoSEQ multiplex PCR; TCRdb has only the in-frame clones, and not every one. The sample shows 40,000 to 55,000 clones, over 90% of them seen only once. The material sequenced was PBMCs. The TCR sequence derives from a woman aged 50 to 60 with head and neck cancer.

In nucleotides, the CDR3 is TGCGCCAGCAGCCAAGATCGGGGGACAGGGTTAAACACCGGGGAGCTGTTTTTT. It encodes CASSQDRGTGLNTGELFF. This rearrangement joins TRBV4-3 to TRBJ2-2, with 9 bases identical to TRBD1. The CDR3 length is 18 residues. With 0 bases clipped from V and 2 bases from J, the junction kept 7 bases outside the gene matches. Germline V gives CDR1 LGHNA, CDR2 YSLEER.